Listed here are 13 T cell receptor beta chains from one sample, sequenced in a study of blood T cell repertoires in COVID-19. Using immunoSEQ multiplex PCR, the repertoire was profiled, and TCRdb retains in-frame clones only, with some absent. This table has about 44,000 clones, approximately 90% appearing once. Sample: peripheral blood. These receptors originate from a woman older than 75 in a cohort sampled during active or convalescent COVID-19.

CDR3 sequence (DNA): TGTGCCAGCAGCCCTGACAGGGCCCCCCACAATGAGCAGTTCTTC. As protein: CASSPDRAPHNEQFF. The chain has TRBV7-2 and TRBJ2-1; 7 nucleotides match TRBD1. The germline V gene encodes CDR1 SGHTA and CDR2 FQGNSA. The V gene end was trimmed by 5 bases and the J gene end by 5 bases; junction bases not matched to a gene: 9. This CDR3 contains 15 residues.

The chain uses TRBV5-6 and TRBJ1-5; 7 bases fit TRBD1. The CDR3 is 14 amino acids. Per the germline V gene, CDR1 is SGHDT and CDR2 is YYEEEE. The V gene end was trimmed by 3 bases and the J gene end by 3 bases; junction bases not matched to a gene: 3. CDR3 loop: CASSSGQFNQPQHF. DNA of the CDR3: TGTGCCAGCAGCTCGGGACAGTTCAATCAGCCCCAGCATTTT.

This rearrangement joins TRBV29-1 to TRBJ2-7; 12 nucleotides line up with TRBD1. V dropped 4 bases and J dropped 4; count of bases not matched to a gene: 8. Germline lookup yields CDR1 SQVTM and CDR2 ANQGSEA. The CDR3 spans 15 residues. The DNA of the CDR3 is TGCAGCGTTGTCCGGGACAGGGGGCGGTGGTACGAGCAGTACTTC. It is translated as CSVVRDRGRWYEQYF.

The V and J genes are TRBV5-1 and TRBJ1-1; TRBD1 matches 9 bases. CDR3 length: 17 residues. Germline loops: CDR1 SGHRS, CDR2 YFSETQ. The junction had 11 bases not matched to a gene; V was cut back by 0 bases and J by 5 bases. CDR3 nucleotide sequence: TGCGCCAGCAGCTTGGGACCGATCCGGGACAGGGTGACTGAAGCTTTCTTT. It encodes CASSLGPIRDRVTEAFF.

The chain joins TRBV9 to TRBJ2-3; D not certain. The length of the CDR3 is 13 residues. Trimming took 2 bases from V and 2 from J, leaving 6 bases between them. Germline CDR1 SGDLS, CDR2 YYNGEE. CDR3 DNA: TGTGCCAGCAGCGTCCAGGACACAGATACGCAGTATTTT. It yields the protein CASSVQDTDTQYF.

This clone was seen once. CDR3 in DNA: TGTGCCAGCAGCCGTAGAACCGGGACAGGGAATCGAGGGGGAAACACCATATATTTT. Translation gives CASSRRTGTGNRGGNTIYF. The V call is TRBV5-5, the J call TRBJ1-3; 9 bases line up with TRBD1. Looked up from germline, CDR1 is SGHKS and CDR2 is YYEKEE (reference sequence). This CDR3 is built from 19 residues. V dropped 4 bases and J dropped 4; count of bases not matched to a gene: 18. The whole variable domain, remainder taken from reference TRBV5-5 and TRBJ1-3, is DAGVTQSPTHLIKTRGQQVTLRCSPISGHKSVSWYQQVLGQGPQFIFQYYEKEERGRGNFPDRFSARQFPNYSSELNVNALLLGDSALYLCASSRRTGTGNRGGNTIYFGEGSWLTVV.

This clone turned up a few times. This sequence joins TRBV2 and TRBJ1-1, with D unresolved. Trimming shortened V by 9 bases and J by 7 bases, and 12 bases separated the two germline ends. Germline V gene sequence: CDR1 SNHLY, CDR2 FYNNEI. There are 11 residues in the CDR3. The CDR3 protein is CASRYGSEAFF. The CDR3 DNA follows: TGTGCCAGTAGGTACGGGAGTGAAGCTTTCTTT.

Note on this clone: A junction end diverges from the germline sequence, so it may reflect a read error. The chain carries TRBV6-5 and TRBJ1-1, with TRBD1 matching over 8 bases. CDR3 length equals 14 residues. Germline CDR1 reads MNHEY; CDR2 reads SVGAGI. Here the CDR3 reads CASRPGGGGSVIVF. CDR3 sequence (DNA): TGTGCCAGCAGGCCAGGGGGCGGGGGTTCGGTTATCGTCTTT.

This clone was counted only a few times. The CDR3 reads CASSYHRDRNTEAFF. The CDR3, as DNA: TGTGCCAGCAGCTATCACCGGGACAGAAACACTGAAGCTTTCTTT. The rearrangement joins TRBV7-9 to TRBJ1-1, with 7 nucleotides matching TRBD1. The V gene's germline CDR1 is SEHNR and CDR2 FQNEAQ (reference sequence). The ends lost 4 bases at V and 2 bases at J; junction bases unmatched: 7. The CDR3 covers 15 residues. Combining the CDR3 with reference TRBV7-9 and TRBJ1-1 gives the whole variable domain DTGVSQNPRHKITKRGQNVTFRCDPISEHNRLYWYRQTLGQGPEFLTYFQNEAQLEKSRLLSDRFSAERPKGSFSTLEIQRTEQGDSAMYLCASSYHRDRNTEAFFGQGTRLTVV.

This chain joins TRBV3-1 (or the pseudogene TRBV3-2) and TRBJ2-5; possibly TRBD2 for D (6 bases). There are 13 residues in the CDR3. Trimming left V 4 bases short and J 3 bases short, with 9 bases between. Per the germline V gene, CDR1 is LGHDT and CDR2 is YNNKEL (reference sequence). In DNA, the CDR3 is TGTGCCAGCAGCCCCGGGAGTAAAGAGACCCAGTACTTC. Translation gives CASSPGSKETQYF.

J is TRBJ2-1 and V is TRBV14, with D tentatively TRBD1 (6 bases). V lost 3 bases, J lost 0 bases, and 18 bases lay in between. The CDR3 is 18 amino acids. CDR1 and CDR2 (germline): SGHDN, FVKESK. CDR3 region: CASSHKKFGGHSYNEQFF. In DNA form, the CDR3 reads TGTGCCAGCAGCCATAAGAAGTTTGGGGGACACTCCTACAATGAGCAGTTCTTC.

The chain recombines TRBV10-3 with TRBJ2-5; the match to TRBD2 covers 10 bases. This CDR3 has 15 residues. J lost 5 bases, V lost 4 bases, and 7 bases had no gene match. Germline V gene sequence: CDR1 ENHRY, CDR2 SYGVKD. The CDR3 reads CAISGAGGTSETQYF. The CDR3 DNA sequence: TGTGCCATCAGTGGAGCGGGGGGGACTTCGGAGACCCAGTACTTC.

V usage is TRBV6-5 and J usage is TRBJ1-3; no reliable D call. V lost 7 bases and J lost 0, with 13 bases in between. This CDR3 is built from 15 residues. CDR1 is MNHEY and CDR2 is SVGAGI in the germline V gene. The CDR3 DNA sequence: TGTGCCAGCACCACCGCCCTCAGCTCTGGAAACACCATATATTTT. It is translated as CASTTALSSGNTIYF.